These T cell receptor beta chains were read from a single sample in a study of blood T cells in healthy people across ages. TCRdb used MiXCR to reprocess the 5' RACE reads, holding one entry per CDR3 protein. The sample lists 800,000 or so distinct CDR3 sequences; around a quarter were seen once. These data are also associated with another study on T cells of mothers and their children.

The sequenced sample was blood. The receptor source for this set is a boy aged 5-17 years in good health. Both conserved end residues are part of each CDR3. The D gene is left open where the match is weak. A row's size may be missing; if present it is once, few, many or a size class.

j_gene | v_gene | d_gene | abundance | CDR3aa | CDR3nt
TRBJ2-7 | TRBV7-6 | TRBD1 | few | CASSLEATGQSGEQYF | TGTGCCAGCAGCTTGGAGGCCACGGGACAGTCGGGCGAGCAGTACTTC
TRBJ1-2 | TRBV5-5 | . | few | CASSLAENYGYTF | TGTGCCAGCAGCTTGGCGGAGAACTATGGCTACACCTTC
TRBJ1-6 | TRBV5-1 | . | . | CASSLMVPGRSGPLHF | TGCGCCAGCAGCTTGATGGTGCCGGGACGAAGCGGACCCCTCCACTTT
TRBJ2-1 | TRBV5-4 | . | . | CASRDGVWSGLGWTEQFF | TGTGCCAGCAGAGACGGTGTGTGGAGCGGTTTGGGGTGGACTGAGCAGTTCTTC
TRBJ2-7 | TRBV29-1 | . | few | CSVFQGTPTYEQYF | TGCAGCGTGTTTCAGGGGACCCCTACCTACGAGCAGTACTTC
TRBJ2-2 | TRBV7-8 | TRBD1 | few | CASNFPGQTNTGEPFF | TGTGCCAGCAACTTCCCGGGACAGACGAACACCGGGGAGCCGTTTTTT
TRBJ2-7 | TRBV7-9 | . | . | CASSSEVKSFGTEQYF | TGTGCCAGCAGTTCAGAAGTAAAGTCCTTTGGTACCGAGCAGTACTTC
TRBJ2-1 | TRBV9 | . | few | CASSGGQEGTYNEQFF | TGTGCCAGCAGTGGAGGGCAGGAGGGGACCTACAATGAGCAGTTCTTC
TRBJ2-2 | TRBV6-4 | TRBD1 | many | CASSEGQGNTGELFF | TGTGCCAGCAGTGAGGGACAGGGAAACACCGGGGAGCTGTTTTTT
TRBJ2-5 | TRBV7-2 | TRBD2 | few | CASSLVATSVVETQYF | TGTGCCAGCAGCTTAGTTGCGACTAGCGTGGTCGAGACCCAGTACTTC
TRBJ1-3 | TRBV25-1 | . | . | CASSEYSGETIYF | TGTGCCAGCAGTGAATATAGCGGAGAGACCATATATTTT
TRBJ2-1 | TRBV6-1 | . | few | CASRLYYNEQFF | TGTGCCAGCAGGCTTTACTACAATGAGCAGTTCTTC
TRBJ2-2 | TRBV5-1 | TRBD1 | . | CASRRGTDTGELFF | TGCGCCAGCAGACGTGGGACAGACACCGGGGAGCTGTTTTTT
TRBJ2-6 | TRBV7-2 | TRBD2 | . | CASSRGGAGANVLTF | TGTGCCAGCAGCCGGGGGGGGGCTGGGGCCAACGTCCTGACTTTC
TRBJ2-7 | TRBV11-2 | . | . | CASSLVPPTGRQTYEQYF | TGTGCCAGCAGCTTAGTCCCGCCGACAGGCCGACAAACCTACGAGCAGTACTTC
TRBJ1-4 | TRBV6-2/TRBV6-3 | TRBD1 | few | CASSYGTGAVKLFF | TGTGCCAGCAGTTACGGAACAGGGGCCGTAAAACTGTTTTTT
TRBJ1-2 | TRBV5-1 | TRBD1 | . | CASSPGTGDTNYGYTF | TGCGCCAGCAGCCCAGGGACAGGGGATACTAACTATGGCTACACCTTC
TRBJ2-1 | TRBV20-1 | . | . | CSARGRGDSSYNEQFF | TGCAGTGCTAGAGGCCGGGGAGACAGCTCCTACAATGAGCAGTTCTTC
TRBJ2-7 | TRBV4-3 | TRBD2 | . | CASSQELQGRLAGAYEQYF | TGCGCCAGCAGCCAAGAACTACAGGGGAGACTAGCGGGGGCCTACGAGCAGTACTTC
TRBJ1-2 | TRBV4-3 | . | . | CASSQDPVYGYTF | TGCGCCAGCAGCCAAGATCCAGTCTATGGCTACACCTTC
TRBJ2-7 | TRBV5-1 | . | few | CASTAGGHEQYF | TGCGCCAGCACCGCCGGGGGCCACGAGCAGTACTTC
TRBJ2-1 | TRBV11-2 | TRBD2 | . | CASSLAPGLAADYNEQFF | TGTGCCAGCAGCTTAGCTCCGGGACTAGCGGCCGATTACAATGAGCAGTTCTTC